This TCR beta chain was retrieved from a study of T-cell reconstitution after alpha-beta-depleted transplantation in children. Broader study findings: T-cell counts and diversity at one year following transplant were attributed mainly to newly produced T cells.

Regarding this clonotype: The antigen remains undetermined.

Unique molecular identifiers featured in how the TCRbeta library was prepared. TCRdb reprocessed the PCR reads via MiXCR and lists one record per CDR3 protein. The profile shows about 440,000 distinct CDR3 sequences, approximately 41% of them singletons. The V gene end was trimmed by 5 bases and the J gene end by 2 bases; junction bases not matched to a gene: 9. The germline V gene has CDR1 SGHTA and CDR2 FQGNSA. The CDR3 extends over 15 amino acids. The sequence was obtained from a girl aged 2-9 years with aplastic anemia, due to receive a stem cell transplant. The V gene is TRBV7-2, the J gene TRBJ2-7; 7 bases align to TRBD2. Sequencing was performed on PBMCs, taken before TCRalphabeta/CD19-depleted stem cell transplant. For the CDR3, the DNA is TGTGCCAGCAGCACAGGACTAGTGCAGGCCTACGAGCAGTACTTC. Its protein product is CASSTGLVQAYEQYF. The variable domain in full, completed from reference TRBV7-2 and TRBJ2-7, reads GAGVSQSPSNKVTEKGKDVELRCDPISGHTALYWYRQSLGQGLEFLIYFQGNSAPDKSGLPSDRFSAERTGGSVSTLTIQRTQQEDSAVYLCASSTGLVQAYEQYFGPGTRLTVT.